This TCR beta chain was obtained from a study of T-cell reconstitution after alpha-beta-depleted transplantation in children. Preparation of the TCRbeta library used unique molecular identifiers. TCRdb redid the calling of the PCR reads with MiXCR, one entry per CDR3 protein. The sample carries under 250,000 distinct CDR3 sequences, 20% to 30% recorded once. V shed 5 bases and J shed 9 bases, with 14 bases lying between them. CDR1 is SQVTM and CDR2 is ANQGSEA in the germline V gene. The CDR3 is made up of 12 amino acids. This clonotype has more than one count but fewer than ten. Its antigen is currently unknown. Study observations and caveats: Diversity of TCRbeta at day 60 was high in some patients, arising from surviving recipient T cells and thymic progenitors. T-cell numbers and diversity, one year after transplant, stemmed largely from T cells that were newly produced. The origin of alpha-beta T cells about two months after transplant was reportedly several hundred expanded graft clones.

J is TRBJ2-1 and V is TRBV29-1, with D possibly being TRBD1 or TRBD2 (5 bases each). The receptor was derived from a female patient younger than 10 who had a stem cell transplant for congenital amegakaryocytic thrombocytopenia, so the T cells may come from the graft donor. The sequencing used PBMCs, mostly from graft donor cells, collected 360 days after TCRalphabeta/CD19-depleted stem cell transplant. The CDR3 loop reads CSVTGGGPEQFF. The CDR3 DNA sequence: TGCAGCGTTACAGGTGGGGGTCCTGAGCAGTTCTTC.